This TCR beta chain is drawn from a study of PD-L1 blockade in urothelial cancer. On the study more broadly: Previous chemotherapy exposure amounted to 0 to 3 regimens for patients.

TCRdb's copy holds only in-frame clones and misses some; the assay was immunoSEQ multiplex PCR. This sample has tens of thousands of clones; about 83% occur once, and the top ten carry roughly 14%. As for time point: pretreatment peripheral blood. Urothelial carcinoma in patients was locally advanced or metastatic. Per-patient samples, pretreatment and on-treatment, numbered 1 to 8. This CDR3 contains 15 residues. The specimen was PBMCs, collected around atezolizumab (anti-PD-L1) treatment. This TCR was recovered from a woman in her fifties or sixties with urothelial cancer. The chain carries TRBV21-1 and TRBJ1-1; the listed D gene, TRBD1, was not tested against the DNA. TRBV21-1 is labeled a pseudogene. The CDR3 spells CASTWTGGPDTEAFF. CDR3 bases: TGTGCCAGCACTTGGACAGGGGGCCCGGACACTGAAGCTTTCTTT.